This T cell receptor (beta chain) appears in the sequencing data of a study of cytomegalovirus exposure and HLA in healthy donors. General study findings and limits: Compared with the roughly 700-donor mean, an Asian-associated ancestry cluster reportedly had fewer N-insertions, according to a later analysis. Later on, a genetic analysis was performed. It linked a missense variant in DCLRE1C with V- and J-gene trimming of TCR beta.

PCR was performed using 60 Vbeta and 13 Jbeta primers. The protocol was immunoSEQ multiplex PCR, while the TCRdb copy is restricted to in-frame clones and leaves out a portion. The sample lists approximately 150,000 clones; 70% to 90% were seen once. With respect to this clone: Its specificity is not known.

The trim removed 0 bases at V and 2 bases at J, leaving 8 bases unmatched. Germline CDR1 and CDR2: SGHRS and YFSETQ. The CDR3 spans 18 residues. This chain joins TRBV5-1 and TRBJ1-3; 10 bases fit TRBD1. Material for sequencing was PBMCs. The receptor was derived from a woman aged 35 to 49 in good health and CMV-seronegative. The CDR3 here is CASSLVPGQGFAGNTIYF. CDR3 nucleotides: TGCGCCAGCAGCTTGGTTCCGGGACAGGGGTTTGCTGGAAACACCATATATTTT.